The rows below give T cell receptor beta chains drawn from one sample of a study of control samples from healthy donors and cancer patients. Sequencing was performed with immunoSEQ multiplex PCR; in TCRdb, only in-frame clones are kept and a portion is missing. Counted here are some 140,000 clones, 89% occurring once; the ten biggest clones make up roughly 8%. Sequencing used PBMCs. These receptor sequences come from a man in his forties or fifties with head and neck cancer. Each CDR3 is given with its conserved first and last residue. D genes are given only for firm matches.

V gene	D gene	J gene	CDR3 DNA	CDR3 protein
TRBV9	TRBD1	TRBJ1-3	TGTGCCAGCAATCTCGGAGGGACAGCCGGAAACACCATATATTTT	CASNLGGTAGNTIYF
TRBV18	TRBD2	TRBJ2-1	TGTGCCAGCCGCCCGGGACTAGCAAGGAGCTCCTACAATGAGCAGTTCTTC	CASRPGLARSSYNEQFF
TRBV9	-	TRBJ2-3	TGTGCCAGCAGCGTAGGGGGGGCGTACACAGATACGCAGTATTTT	CASSVGGAYTDTQYF
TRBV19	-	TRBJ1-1	TGTGCCAGTACTGCCGGACAACGGAACACTGAAGCTTTCTTT	CASTAGQRNTEAFF
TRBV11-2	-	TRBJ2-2	TGTGCCAGCAACCAATACTTGGGCTCCGGGGAGCTGTTTTTT	CASNQYLGSGELFF
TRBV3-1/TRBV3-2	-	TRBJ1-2	TGTGCCAGCAGCCAGAGGACCAAGGGAGATGGCTACACCTTC	CASSQRTKGDGYTF
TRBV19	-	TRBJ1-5	TGTGCCAGTAGTATAGAGGCGGGGGTCACTCAGCCCCAGCATTTT	CASSIEAGVTQPQHF
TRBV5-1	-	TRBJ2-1	TGCGCCAGCAGGCAGATACCATACAATGAGCAGTTCTTC	CASRQIPYNEQFF
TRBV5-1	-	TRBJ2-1	TGCGCCAGCAGCTTGGACGTACCTGCGAGCGCCTACAATGAGCAGTTCTTC	CASSLDVPASAYNEQFF
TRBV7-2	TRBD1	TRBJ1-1	TGTGCCAGCAGCCACCCCCAGGGGGCGCCCACTGAAGCTTTCTTT	CASSHPQGAPTEAFF